The clone carrying this TCR beta chain was found a few times. This entry comes from a study of blood T cell repertoires in COVID-19. Generated by immunoSEQ multiplex PCR, the TCRdb table keeps only in-frame clones and is missing some. Of 210,000 or so clones listed, approximately 79% are singletons. The CDR3 totals 16 residues. V dropped 5 bases and J dropped 6 bases, with 22 bases sitting between them. Per the germline V gene, CDR1 is LGHNA and CDR2 is YNFKEQ. The clonotype comes from a man aged 45-65 years who had recovered from COVID-19. The rearrangement uses TRBV4-2 and TRBJ1-2; the D gene is possibly TRBD1 (5 bases). The source material was peripheral blood. The CDR3 nucleotides read TGTGCCAGCAGCGGGGGGATGGCCGATCTGTTTCATGGCTACACCTTC. It specifies CASSGGMADLFHGYTF.